The 17 T cell receptor beta chains in this list originate from one sample, sequenced in a study of cytomegalovirus exposure and HLA in healthy donors. Researchers ran the PCR with 60 Vbeta and 13 Jbeta primers. Produced via immunoSEQ multiplex PCR; TCRdb's table is partial and in-frame only. The sample yields approximately 150,000 clones, about 77% seen once. The sample comprised PBMCs. The receptors here all came from a woman between 50 and 59 years old in good health and CMV-seronegative.

The V and J genes are TRBV5-1 and TRBJ1-1, with a weak D call TRBD1 (6 bases). The germline V and J ends were trimmed by 3 bases and 0 bases, with 9 bases remaining between them. Germline CDR1 reads SGHRS; CDR2 reads YFSETQ. The CDR3 is made up of 14 amino acids. In DNA form, the CDR3 reads TGCGCCAGCAGCTCGACAGGCCTGAACACTGAAGCTTTCTTT. Protein sequence: CASSSTGLNTEAFF.

The chain combines TRBV11-2 with TRBJ2-7; TRBD1 matches 12 bases. Germline CDR1 and CDR2: SGHAT and FQNNGV. There are 18 residues in the CDR3. The trim removed 0 bases at V and 3 bases at J, leaving 9 bases unmatched. CDR3 loop: CASSLEGRGQGAHYEQYF. In nucleotides, the CDR3 is TGTGCCAGCAGCTTAGAGGGTAGGGGACAGGGGGCGCACTACGAGCAGTACTTC.

CDR3 nucleotide sequence: TGTGCCAGCAGTTTCTCTAGCGGGGTTAAATCTAGCACAGATACGCAGTATTTT. It specifies CASSFSSGVKSSTDTQYF. This rearrangement joins TRBV27 to TRBJ2-3; 9 bases fit TRBD2. Germline lookup yields CDR1 MNHEY and CDR2 SMNVEV (reference sequence). This CDR3 is 18 amino acids long. The ends lost 3 bases at V and 0 bases at J; junction bases unmatched: 10.

The chain recombines TRBV9 with TRBJ2-1; D ambiguous. Germline V gives CDR1 SGDLS, CDR2 YYNGEE. V gave up 3 bases and J gave up 4 bases, with 8 bases separating them. There are 13 residues in the CDR3. Here the CDR3 reads CASSGARYNEQFF. The CDR3 coding sequence is TGTGCCAGCAGCGGAGCGAGATACAATGAGCAGTTCTTC.

The chain carries TRBV19 and TRBJ1-5; TRBD1 might be the D (6 bases). Germline V gene data show CDR1 as LNHDA and CDR2 as SQIVND (reference sequence). This CDR3 spans 17 amino acids. V was clipped by 5 bases and J by 3 bases, with 20 bases between them. The CDR3 DNA reads as TGTGCCAGTAGTCCCCGGGGGGGCCGGTTTGTCAATCAGCCCCAGCATTTT. This translates into CASSPRGGRFVNQPQHF.

This chain joins TRBV7-9 and TRBJ2-1, with no clear D. Between the trimmed V and J ends, which lost 8 bases and 3 bases, there was a span of 5 bases. The CDR3 is 11 residues long. The germline gives CDR1 SEHNR, CDR2 FQNEAQ (reference sequence). CDR3 region: CASLVYNEQFF. In nucleotides, the CDR3 is TGTGCCAGCCTTGTCTACAATGAGCAGTTCTTC.

The chain joins TRBV25-1 to TRBJ2-7; D is ambiguous. Germline CDR1 and CDR2: MGHDK and SYGVNS. The CDR3 covers 11 residues. V lost 5 bases and J lost 2, with 4 bases in between. This chain's CDR3 is CASSNTYEQYF. The CDR3, as DNA: TGTGCCAGCAGTAACACCTACGAGCAGTACTTC.

The V gene is TRBV6-1, the J gene TRBJ1-6, with D perhaps TRBD1 (5 bases). CDR3 size: 14 residues. With 1 base removed from V and 11 bases from J, the gap between germline ends came to 12 bases. CDR1 is MNHNS, CDR2 SASEGT, per germline. CDR3 DNA: TGTGCCAGCAGTGAAGAGTTCAGGGTGACACCCCTCCACTTT. Encoded protein: CASSEEFRVTPLHF.

The chain is built from TRBV5-3 and TRBJ2-7; 10 bases align to TRBD2. TRBV5-3 is identified as an open reading frame with a role that is uncertain. The J segment lost 0 bases and the V segment lost 3 bases, leaving 6 bases of the junction unmatched. The CDR3 spans 16 residues. In nucleotides, the CDR3 is TGTGCCAGAAGCTCCCTCCGGACTAGCGGCTCCTACGAGCAGTACTTC. Protein product: CARSSLRTSGSYEQYF.

The chain combines TRBV28 with TRBJ2-1; 12 bases match TRBD2. Germline trimming cut 7 bases from V and 5 bases from J; bases unmatched to any gene: 6. The germline V gene has CDR1 MDHEN and CDR2 SYDVKM. The CDR3 loop spans 15 amino acids. The CDR3 region is CASTSGRARDNEQFF. The CDR3 DNA sequence: TGTGCCAGCACTAGCGGGAGGGCTCGGGACAATGAGCAGTTCTTC.

The chain links TRBV2 to TRBJ1-2; D is perhaps TRBD1 (5 bases). There are 14 residues in the CDR3. Deletions cut 6 bases from V and 0 bases from J, with 11 bases between. The germline V gene encodes CDR1 SNHLY and CDR2 FYNNEI. In DNA form, the CDR3 reads TGTGCCAGCAGGACAGATATGACTAACTATGGCTACACCTTC. Amino acid sequence: CASRTDMTNYGYTF.

This chain joins TRBV11-3 and TRBJ2-3, with 12 bases aligning to TRBD2. Looked up from germline, CDR1 is SGHNT and CDR2 is YENEEA. This CDR3 is 15 amino acids long. V shed 5 bases and J 5 bases; nucleotides not matched to a gene: 5. CDR3 in DNA: TGTGCCAGCAGCGCGGGGGGACTAGCGGGAGATACGCAGTATTTT. Translation: CASSAGGLAGDTQYF.

The chain joins TRBV19 to TRBJ1-3, with D perhaps matching TRBD1 (6 bases). V was cut by 6 bases and J by 3 bases, with 12 bases left in between. This CDR3 comprises 14 residues. Germline CDR1 is LNHDA and CDR2 is SQIVND (reference sequence). CDR3 nucleotides: TGTGCCAGTAGCGCTCCCAGGGGTGGAAACACCATATATTTT. Protein sequence: CASSAPRGGNTIYF.

The J gene is TRBJ2-7, the V gene TRBV6-6; 7 positions match TRBD1. Looked up from germline, CDR1 is MNHNY and CDR2 is SVGAGI (reference sequence). The V segment lost 2 bases and the J segment 3 bases; nucleotides outside the gene matches: 7. This CDR3 is 15 amino acids long. The CDR3 loop reads CASSYDSTGNYEQYF. The CDR3 DNA follows: TGTGCCAGCAGTTACGATTCGACAGGGAACTACGAGCAGTACTTC.

V gene TRBV7-9 combines with J gene TRBJ2-7, with D maybe TRBD1 (5 bases). Trimming took off 4 bases at V and 4 bases at J, with 20 bases between the two ends. The CDR3 contains 16 residues. Germline V gene lookup returns CDR1 SEHNR and CDR2 FQNEAQ (reference sequence). DNA for the CDR3: TGTGCCAGCAGCTCCCCCATGGGCAGGGAAGGGTACGAGCAGTACTTC. Translating it yields CASSSPMGREGYEQYF. Complete variable domain (other parts from reference TRBV7-9 and TRBJ2-7): DTGVSQNPRHKITKRGQNVTFRCDPISEHNRLYWYRQTLGQGPEFLTYFQNEAQLEKSRLLSDRFSAERPKGSFSTLEIQRTEQGDSAMYLCASSSPMGREGYEQYFGPGTRLTVT.

V and J are TRBV7-2 and TRBJ1-1; D is undetermined. The CDR3 length is 12 residues. Per the germline V gene, CDR1 is SGHTA and CDR2 is FQGNSA. The V and J ends lost 2 bases and 10 bases respectively, with 11 bases between them. The CDR3 loop reads CASSLNVRGAFF. Here the CDR3 DNA reads TGTGCCAGCAGCTTAAATGTACGGGGAGCTTTCTTT.

This chain connects TRBV2 to TRBJ1-5, with no clear D. Trimming stripped 2 bases from V and 5 bases from J, with 13 bases between. This CDR3 spans 15 amino acids. Germline V gene data show CDR1 as SNHLY and CDR2 as FYNNEI. DNA of the CDR3: TGTGCCAGCAGTGAAAACGGGGTAGCCCATCAGCCCCAGCATTTT. It specifies CASSENGVAHQPQHF.